The rows below give T cell receptor beta chains drawn from one sample of a study of blood T cell repertoires in COVID-19. Libraries were prepared by immunoSEQ multiplex PCR; TCRdb keeps only in-frame clonotypes and omits some of them. In the table there are fewer than 250,000 clones, around 89% of which are singletons. Material for sequencing was peripheral blood. These receptors were taken from a human donor in a cohort sampled during active COVID-19. The CDR3 runs from the conserved cysteine through the conserved F or W. Fields, in order: clone size, V gene, J gene, D gene, CDR3 protein. The D gene is left open where the match is weak. Size values are once, few and many counts, or a class for expanded clones, and some rows have none.

-	TRBV11-2	TRBJ1-4	TRBD1	CASSSTGGPNEKLFF
-	TRBV6-5	TRBJ1-4	-	CASSYSTGPGKLFF
-	TRBV18	TRBJ1-3	TRBD1	CASSLRQGDGNTIYF
-	TRBV14	TRBJ1-6	-	CASSQDLVEPLHF
-	TRBV6-2/TRBV6-3	TRBJ2-1	TRBD2	CASSSLAGGPYNEQFF
-	TRBV27	TRBJ2-3	TRBD2	CASSFSGRAFTDTQYF
-	TRBV29-1	TRBJ2-3	TRBD2	CSVLPGLADTQYF
-	TRBV5-1	TRBJ2-3	-	CASSLGRAGDTQYF
-	TRBV9	TRBJ2-3	TRBD1	CASGSPDRGTDTQYF
-	TRBV27	TRBJ2-1	-	CASSPRPGTSPVDEQFF
-	TRBV29-1	TRBJ1-5	-	CSVAGIADSPEINQPQHF
-	TRBV5-4	TRBJ2-1	TRBD2	CASSSAGTSGSPAGGNEQFF
-	TRBV5-4	TRBJ1-1	-	CASSTTRDTEAFF
-	TRBV5-4	TRBJ2-2	TRBD2	CASSWGTSGSIGELFF
few	TRBV4-3	TRBJ1-2	-	CASSQSRGERPYGYTF
-	TRBV4-1	TRBJ1-2	TRBD1	CASSQGVTGRVAGYTF
-	TRBV7-2	TRBJ2-2	-	CASSLDMRAGELFF
-	TRBV6-6	TRBJ2-2	TRBD1	CASSTGARGYTGELFF
-	TRBV6-5	TRBJ2-2	-	CASSLTFKGAGELFF
-	TRBV28	TRBJ1-6	-	CASSLGGSYNSPLHF
once	TRBV19	TRBJ2-1	TRBD1	CASSRPDREWNEQFF
-	TRBV28	TRBJ1-5	-	CASSLFNQPQHF
few	TRBV3-1/TRBV3-2	TRBJ1-1	TRBD1	CASSQNRGNTEAFF
-	TRBV2	TRBJ2-5	TRBD1	CASSGTGKETQYF
-	TRBV5-1	TRBJ2-2	-	CASSSDGQPNTGELFF
-	TRBV4-2	TRBJ2-7	TRBD2	CASSQIGLAGGDSYEQYF
once	TRBV15	TRBJ1-2	TRBD1	CATRLVETGFHGYTF
-	TRBV9	TRBJ2-3	TRBD2	CASSVGGRAFTSTDTQYF
-	TRBV5-5	TRBJ2-1	-	CASSLATRLLYNEQFF
-	TRBV18	TRBJ2-7	TRBD2	CASSPLTSGRAPYEQYF
-	TRBV12-5	TRBJ2-7	TRBD1	CASGLTRTGTSYEQYF
once	TRBV30	TRBJ1-1	-	CAWSVGVPNTEAFF
-	TRBV29-1	TRBJ2-7	-	CSVNRAGTYEQYF
-	TRBV5-1	TRBJ2-3	-	CASSLVSGSTDTQYF
-	TRBV5-1	TRBJ2-7	TRBD2	CARSWAGAGGTYF
few	TRBV10-1	TRBJ2-1	TRBD2	CASSESGLADEQFF
-	TRBV18	TRBJ2-3	-	CASSPAADTQYF
-	TRBV19	TRBJ1-2	TRBD1	CASSIRSGTANYGYTF
-	TRBV30	TRBJ2-6	TRBD2	CATPRVSGNRSSGANVLTF
once	TRBV10-3	TRBJ1-6	TRBD1	CAISPGTGVGNSPLHF
once	TRBV7-2	TRBJ1-1	-	CASGRPRNTEAFF
-	TRBV7-9	TRBJ2-3	-	CASSLSSFSGTDTQYF
-	TRBV2	TRBJ1-6	TRBD1	CASRIQQGPNSPLHF
-	TRBV19	TRBJ2-5	-	CASSVNPGVQETQYF
-	TRBV10-2	TRBJ2-1	TRBD2	CASAAGGPWGEQFF
-	TRBV5-4	TRBJ1-4	TRBD1	CASSPGGTGGKEKLFF
-	TRBV4-1	TRBJ1-1	TRBD1	CASSARTGLNTEAFF
-	TRBV11-2	TRBJ2-5	TRBD2	CASSLDSVPGLAVETQYF
-	TRBV24-1	TRBJ1-2	-	CATSDLSRFYGYTF
-	TRBV23-1	TRBJ2-5	-	CATSPGLGYQETQYF
-	TRBV30	TRBJ2-7	TRBD1	CAWSDGQGKGEQYF
few	TRBV7-8	TRBJ1-3	-	CASSPRGTGPGSGNTIYF